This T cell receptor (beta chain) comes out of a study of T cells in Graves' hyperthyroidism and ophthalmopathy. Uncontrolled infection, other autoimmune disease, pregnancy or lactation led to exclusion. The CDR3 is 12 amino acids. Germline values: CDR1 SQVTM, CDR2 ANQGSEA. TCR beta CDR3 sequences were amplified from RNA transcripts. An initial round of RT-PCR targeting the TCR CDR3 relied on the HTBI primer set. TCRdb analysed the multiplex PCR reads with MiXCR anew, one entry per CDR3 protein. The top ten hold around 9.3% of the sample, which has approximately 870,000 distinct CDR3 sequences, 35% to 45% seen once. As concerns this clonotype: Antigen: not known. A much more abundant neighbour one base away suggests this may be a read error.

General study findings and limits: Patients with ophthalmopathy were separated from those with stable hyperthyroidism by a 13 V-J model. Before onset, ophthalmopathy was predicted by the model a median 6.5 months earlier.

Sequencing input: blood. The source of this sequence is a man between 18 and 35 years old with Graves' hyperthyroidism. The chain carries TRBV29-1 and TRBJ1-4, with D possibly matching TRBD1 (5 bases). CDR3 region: CSVVGTNEKLLF. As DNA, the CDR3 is TGCAGCGTTGTAGGGACTAATGAAAAACTGCTTTTT.